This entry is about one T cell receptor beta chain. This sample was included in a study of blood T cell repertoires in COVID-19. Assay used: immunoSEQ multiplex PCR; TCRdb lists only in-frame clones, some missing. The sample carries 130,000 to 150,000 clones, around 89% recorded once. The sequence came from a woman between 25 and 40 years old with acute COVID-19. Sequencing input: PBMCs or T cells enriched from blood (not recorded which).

CDR3 residues: CASSSTGETSDTQYF. CDR3 in DNA: TGTGCCAGCAGCTCGACAGGGGAAACTTCAGATACGCAGTATTTT. The rearrangement uses TRBV28 and TRBJ2-3; 8 bases are a match to TRBD1. V shed 6 bases, J shed 4 bases, and the junction held 9 bases outside the gene matches. CDR1 and CDR2 from the germline V gene are MDHEN and SYDVKM. The length of the CDR3 is 15 residues.